This entry features one T cell receptor beta chain sequence. Data came from immunoSEQ multiplex PCR; TCRdb stores just in-frame clones and leaves some out. The profile shows about 64,000 clones, around 83% of them singletons. The data were taken from a study of blood T cell repertoires in COVID-19. The specimen sequenced was peripheral blood. The sequence was collected from a human donor in a cohort sampled during active COVID-19.

CDR3 region: CASSDPDYGLETQYF. In DNA, the CDR3 is TGTGCCAGCAGTGACCCTGACTATGGGTTAGAGACCCAGTACTTC. V gene TRBV6-1 combines with J gene TRBJ2-5, with D perhaps matching TRBD2 (5 bases). From germline, CDR1 is MNHNS and CDR2 SASEGT. The CDR3 consists of 15 residues. Trimming pared 3 bases from V and 4 bases from J, leaving 15 bases between.